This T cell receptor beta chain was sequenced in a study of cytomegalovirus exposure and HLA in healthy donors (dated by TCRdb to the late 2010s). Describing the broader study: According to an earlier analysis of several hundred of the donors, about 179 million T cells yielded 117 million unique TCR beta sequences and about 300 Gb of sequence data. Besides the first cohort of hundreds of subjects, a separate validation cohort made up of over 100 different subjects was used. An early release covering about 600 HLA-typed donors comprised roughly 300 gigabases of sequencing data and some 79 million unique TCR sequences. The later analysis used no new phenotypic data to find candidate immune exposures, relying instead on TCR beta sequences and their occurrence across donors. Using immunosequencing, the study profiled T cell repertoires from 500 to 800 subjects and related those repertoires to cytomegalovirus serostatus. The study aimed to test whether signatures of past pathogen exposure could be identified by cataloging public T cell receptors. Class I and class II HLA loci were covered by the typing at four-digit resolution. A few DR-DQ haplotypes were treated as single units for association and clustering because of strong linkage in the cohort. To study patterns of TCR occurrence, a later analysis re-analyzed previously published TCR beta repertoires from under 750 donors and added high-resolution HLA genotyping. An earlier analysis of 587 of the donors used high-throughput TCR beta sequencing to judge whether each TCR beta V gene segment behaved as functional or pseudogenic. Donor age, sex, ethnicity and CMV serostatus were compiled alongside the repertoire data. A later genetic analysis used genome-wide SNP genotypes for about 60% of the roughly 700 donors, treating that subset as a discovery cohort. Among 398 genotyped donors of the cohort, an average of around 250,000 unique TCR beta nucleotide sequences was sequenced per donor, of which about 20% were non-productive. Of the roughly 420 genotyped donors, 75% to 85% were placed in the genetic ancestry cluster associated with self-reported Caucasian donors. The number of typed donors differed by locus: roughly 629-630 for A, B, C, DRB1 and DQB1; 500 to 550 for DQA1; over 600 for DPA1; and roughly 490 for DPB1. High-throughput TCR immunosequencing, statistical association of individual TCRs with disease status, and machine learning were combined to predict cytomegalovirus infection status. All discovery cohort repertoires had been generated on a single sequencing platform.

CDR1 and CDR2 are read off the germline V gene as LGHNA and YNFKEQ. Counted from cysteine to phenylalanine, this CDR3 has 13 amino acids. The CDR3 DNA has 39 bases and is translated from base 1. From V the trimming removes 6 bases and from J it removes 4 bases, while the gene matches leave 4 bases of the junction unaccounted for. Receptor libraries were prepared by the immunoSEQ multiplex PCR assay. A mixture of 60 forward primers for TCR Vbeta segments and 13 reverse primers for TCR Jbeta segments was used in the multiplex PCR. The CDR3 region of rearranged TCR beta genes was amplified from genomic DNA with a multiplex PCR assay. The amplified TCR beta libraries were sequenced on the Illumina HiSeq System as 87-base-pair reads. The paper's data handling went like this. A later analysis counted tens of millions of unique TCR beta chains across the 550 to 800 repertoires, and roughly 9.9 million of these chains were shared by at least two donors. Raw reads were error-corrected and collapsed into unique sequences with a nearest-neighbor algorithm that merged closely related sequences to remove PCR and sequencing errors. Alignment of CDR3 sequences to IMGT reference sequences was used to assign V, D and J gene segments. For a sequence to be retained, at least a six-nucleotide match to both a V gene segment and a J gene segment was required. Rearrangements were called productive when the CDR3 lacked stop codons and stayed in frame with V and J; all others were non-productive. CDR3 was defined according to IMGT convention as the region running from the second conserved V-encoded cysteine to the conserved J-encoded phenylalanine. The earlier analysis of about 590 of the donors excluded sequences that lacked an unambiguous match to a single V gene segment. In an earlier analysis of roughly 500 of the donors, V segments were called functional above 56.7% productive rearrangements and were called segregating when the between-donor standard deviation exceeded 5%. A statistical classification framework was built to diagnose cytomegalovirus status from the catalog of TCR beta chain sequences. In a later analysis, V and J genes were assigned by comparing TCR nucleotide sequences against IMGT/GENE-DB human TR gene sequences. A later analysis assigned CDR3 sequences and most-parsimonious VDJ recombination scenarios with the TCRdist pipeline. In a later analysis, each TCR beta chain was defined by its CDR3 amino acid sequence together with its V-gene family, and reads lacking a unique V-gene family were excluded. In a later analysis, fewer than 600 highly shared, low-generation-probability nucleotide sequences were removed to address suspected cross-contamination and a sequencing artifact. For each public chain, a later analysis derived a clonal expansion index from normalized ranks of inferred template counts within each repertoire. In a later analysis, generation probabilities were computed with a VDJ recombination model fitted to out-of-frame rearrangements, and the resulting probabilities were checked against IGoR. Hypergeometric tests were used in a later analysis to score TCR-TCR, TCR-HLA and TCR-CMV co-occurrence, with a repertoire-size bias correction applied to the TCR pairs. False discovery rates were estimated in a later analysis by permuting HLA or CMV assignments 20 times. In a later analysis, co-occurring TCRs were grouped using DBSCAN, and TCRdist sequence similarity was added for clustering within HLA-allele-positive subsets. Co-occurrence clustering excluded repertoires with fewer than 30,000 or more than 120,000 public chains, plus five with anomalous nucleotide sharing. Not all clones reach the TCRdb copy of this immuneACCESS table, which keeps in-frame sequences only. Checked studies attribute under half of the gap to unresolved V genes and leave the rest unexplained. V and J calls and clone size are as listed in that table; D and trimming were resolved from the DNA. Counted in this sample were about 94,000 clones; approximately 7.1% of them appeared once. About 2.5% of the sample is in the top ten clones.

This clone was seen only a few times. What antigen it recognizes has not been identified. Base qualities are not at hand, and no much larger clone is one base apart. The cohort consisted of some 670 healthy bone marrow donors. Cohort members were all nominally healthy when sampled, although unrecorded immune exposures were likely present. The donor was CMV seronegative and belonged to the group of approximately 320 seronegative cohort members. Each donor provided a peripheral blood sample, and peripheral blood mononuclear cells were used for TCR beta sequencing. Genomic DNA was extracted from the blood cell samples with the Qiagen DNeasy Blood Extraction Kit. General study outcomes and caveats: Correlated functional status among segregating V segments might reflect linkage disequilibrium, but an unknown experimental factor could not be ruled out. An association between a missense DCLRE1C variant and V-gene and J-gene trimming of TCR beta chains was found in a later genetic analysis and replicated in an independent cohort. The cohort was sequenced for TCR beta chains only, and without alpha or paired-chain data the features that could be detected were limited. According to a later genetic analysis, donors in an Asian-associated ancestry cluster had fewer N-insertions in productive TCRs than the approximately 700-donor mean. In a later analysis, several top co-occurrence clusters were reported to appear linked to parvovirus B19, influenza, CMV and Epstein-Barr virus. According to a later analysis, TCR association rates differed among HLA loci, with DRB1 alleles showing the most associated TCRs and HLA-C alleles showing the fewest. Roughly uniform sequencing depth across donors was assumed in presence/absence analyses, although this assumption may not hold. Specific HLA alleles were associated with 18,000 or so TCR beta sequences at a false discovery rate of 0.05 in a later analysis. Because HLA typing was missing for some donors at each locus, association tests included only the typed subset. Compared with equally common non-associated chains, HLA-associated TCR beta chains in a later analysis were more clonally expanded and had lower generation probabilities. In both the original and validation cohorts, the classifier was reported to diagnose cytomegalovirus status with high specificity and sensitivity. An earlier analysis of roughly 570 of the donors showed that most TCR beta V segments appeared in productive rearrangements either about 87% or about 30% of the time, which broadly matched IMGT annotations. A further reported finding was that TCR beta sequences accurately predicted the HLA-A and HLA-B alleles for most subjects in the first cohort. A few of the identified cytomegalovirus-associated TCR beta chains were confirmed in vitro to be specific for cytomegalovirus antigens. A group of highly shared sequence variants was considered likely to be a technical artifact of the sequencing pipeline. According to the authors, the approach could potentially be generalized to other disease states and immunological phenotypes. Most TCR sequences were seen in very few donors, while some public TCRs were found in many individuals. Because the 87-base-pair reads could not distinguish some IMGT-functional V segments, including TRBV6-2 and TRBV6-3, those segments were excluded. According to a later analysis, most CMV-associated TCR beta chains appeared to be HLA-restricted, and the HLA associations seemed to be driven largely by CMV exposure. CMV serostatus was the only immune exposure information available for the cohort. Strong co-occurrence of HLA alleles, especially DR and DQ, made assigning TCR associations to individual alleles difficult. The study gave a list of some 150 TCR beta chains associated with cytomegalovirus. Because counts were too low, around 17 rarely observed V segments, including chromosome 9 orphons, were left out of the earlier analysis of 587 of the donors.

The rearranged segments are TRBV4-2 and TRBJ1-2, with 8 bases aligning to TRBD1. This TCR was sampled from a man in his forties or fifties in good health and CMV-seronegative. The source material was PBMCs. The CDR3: CASRDRGAYGYTF. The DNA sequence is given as TGTGCCAGCAGAGACAGGGGTGCCTATGGCTACACCTTC.